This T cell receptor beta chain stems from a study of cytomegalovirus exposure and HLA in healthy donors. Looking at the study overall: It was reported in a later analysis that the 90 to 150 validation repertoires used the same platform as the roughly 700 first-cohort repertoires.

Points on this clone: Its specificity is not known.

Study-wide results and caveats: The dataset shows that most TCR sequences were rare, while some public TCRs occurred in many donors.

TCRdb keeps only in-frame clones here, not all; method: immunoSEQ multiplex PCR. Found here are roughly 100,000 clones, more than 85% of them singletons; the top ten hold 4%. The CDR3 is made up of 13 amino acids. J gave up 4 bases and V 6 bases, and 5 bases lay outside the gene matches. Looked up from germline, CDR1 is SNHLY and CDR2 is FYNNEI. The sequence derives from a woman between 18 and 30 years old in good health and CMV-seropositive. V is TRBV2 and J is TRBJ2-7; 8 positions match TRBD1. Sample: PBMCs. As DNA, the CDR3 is TGTGCCAGCAGCGGGGACAGGAGATACGAGCAGTACTTC. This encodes CASSGDRRYEQYF.